One sample yielded the 17 T cell receptor beta chains listed below, sequenced in a study of blood T cells in healthy people across ages. A second PCR of 7 to 11 cycles used a sample-barcoded 5' primer and a J-beta primer mix. TCRdb passed the 5' RACE reads through MiXCR, listing each CDR3 protein once. This sample has hundreds of thousands of distinct CDR3 sequences, with approximately 60% found just once. The sequenced sample consisted of blood. All receptors derive from a man aged 35-49 years in good health.

The chain has TRBV29-1 and TRBJ2-1, with D uncertain. The ends were cut back, 6 bases at V and 6 bases at J, with 18 bases in the middle. In germline, CDR1 is SQVTM, CDR2 ANQGSEA. The CDR3 spans 14 residues. The CDR3 DNA reads TGCAGCGTCCGGCCGGCGGAGATTATCAATGAGCAGTTCTTC. Translation gives CSVRPAEIINEQFF.

The chain's CDR3 is CASSQFKTNEQFF. The CDR3 DNA reads TGTGCCAGCAGCCAATTTAAGACTAATGAGCAGTTCTTC. The V gene is TRBV16, the J gene TRBJ2-1; D gene uncertain. The CDR3 is made up of 13 amino acids. Germline V gene lookup returns CDR1 KGHSY and CDR2 FQNENV. V lost 1 base to trimming and J lost 7 bases, with 8 bases between them.

The J gene is TRBJ2-6, the V gene TRBV4-3, with 9 bases matching TRBD1. Germline CDR1 reads LGHNA; CDR2 reads YSLEER. The V gene end was trimmed by 5 bases and the J gene end by 1 base; junction bases not matched to a gene: 6. The CDR3 length is 17 residues. CDR3 region: CASSTGTGLSGANVLTF. CDR3 bases: TGCGCCAGCAGCACCGGGACAGGGCTTTCTGGGGCCAACGTCCTGACTTTC.

In this sample, this clonotype turned up a few times. The J gene is TRBJ2-7, the V gene TRBV29-1, with TRBD2 matching 12 bases. CDR1 is SQVTM and CDR2 is ANQGSEA in the germline V gene. The CDR3 covers 16 residues. After removal of 3 bases from V and 5 bases from J, the junction contained 11 bases not matched to a gene. CDR3 sequence: CSVEPAATSGRNEQYF. CDR3 coding DNA: TGCAGCGTTGAGCCGGCGGCGACTAGCGGGAGAAACGAGCAGTACTTC.

This clonotype was counted ten times or more. This sequence joins TRBV3-1 and TRBJ1-2; 7 bases line up with TRBD1. Germline V lookup: CDR1 LGHDT, CDR2 YNNKEL (reference sequence). The CDR3 is 12 residues long. The J segment lost 8 bases and the V segment lost 4 bases, leaving 4 bases of the junction unmatched. CDR3 protein: CASSRGTDGYTF. The DNA for the CDR3 is TGTGCCAGCAGCCGCGGGACAGACGGCTACACCTTC.

The table lists this clonotype with a few counts. The V and J genes are TRBV20-1 and TRBJ1-6; the D gene is possibly TRBD1 (6 bases). Per the germline V gene, CDR1 is DFQATT and CDR2 is SNEGSKA (reference sequence). The CDR3 consists of 13 residues. V dropped 7 bases and J dropped 7 bases, with 14 bases sitting between them. As DNA, the CDR3 is TGCAGTGTTAAAGGTGGGGGCAATTCACCCCTCCACTTT. As protein: CSVKGGGNSPLHF.

This clonotype has only a few counts. The chain recombines TRBV3-1 with TRBJ2-7; unclear D gene. Germline loops: CDR1 LGHDT, CDR2 YNNKEL (reference sequence). The V gene lost 0 bases and the J gene lost 5 bases, with 14 bases spanning the gap. This CDR3 spans 15 amino acids. The CDR3 DNA reads as TGTGCCAGCAGCCAAGATAGTATGTTGCAGAACGAGCAGTACTTC. Translating it yields CASSQDSMLQNEQYF.

This rearrangement joins TRBV7-6 to TRBJ1-5; unclear D gene. This CDR3 region has 12 residues. V lost 5 bases to trimming and J lost 6 bases, with 8 bases between them. Germline V gene data show CDR1 as SGHVS and CDR2 as FNYEAQ. CDR3 loop: CASSENGQPQHF. In DNA form, the CDR3 reads TGTGCCAGCAGCGAAAACGGTCAGCCCCAGCATTTT. The full variable domain, its missing parts supplied by reference TRBV7-6 and TRBJ1-5, is GAGVSQSPRYKVTKRGQDVALRCDPISGHVSLYWYRQALGQGPEFLTYFNYEAQQDKSGLPNDRFSAERPEGSISTLTIQRTEQRDSAMYRCASSENGQPQHFGDGTRLSIL.

This sequence joins TRBV28 and TRBJ2-1; 15 nucleotides agree with TRBD2. V lost 6 bases, J lost 5 bases, and 2 bases stayed unmatched. The CDR3 runs 15 residues. Per germline, CDR1 MDHEN and CDR2 SYDVKM. CDR3: CASSRTSGRDNEQFF. For the CDR3, the DNA is TGTGCCAGCAGCAGGACTAGCGGGAGGGACAATGAGCAGTTCTTC.

Comment on this clonotype: A much larger clone differs from this one at a single base, so this may be a read error. The V call is TRBV28, the J call TRBJ2-5; 13 bases align to TRBD2. This CDR3 comprises 17 residues. Germline CDR1 is MDHEN and CDR2 is SYDVKM. In DNA, the CDR3 is TGTGCCAGCAGTAAACTAGCGGGAGGGTTTGGCCAAGAGGCCCAGTACTTC. Protein product: CASSKLAGGFGQEAQYF.

This clonotype was seen a few times. V and J are TRBV7-2 and TRBJ1-5; maybe TRBD1 (6 bases). This CDR3 comprises 15 residues. Trimming stripped 5 bases from V and 0 bases from J, with 11 bases between. Germline CDR1 and CDR2: SGHTA and FQGNSA. CDR3: CASSPTGYSNQPQHF. CDR3 DNA: TGTGCCAGCAGCCCTACAGGGTATAGCAATCAGCCCCAGCATTTT. The full variable domain, rest sourced from reference TRBV7-2 and TRBJ1-5, is GAGVSQSPSNKVTEKGKDVELRCDPISGHTALYWYRQSLGQGLEFLIYFQGNSAPDKSGLPSDRFSAERTGGSVSTLTIQRTQQEDSAVYLCASSPTGYSNQPQHFGDGTRLSIL.

The chain is built from TRBV28 and TRBJ1-5, with 12 positions matching TRBD1. Per the germline V gene, CDR1 is MDHEN and CDR2 is SYDVKM. V was pared by 6 bases and J by 3 bases, with 9 bases of the junction left unmatched. The CDR3 covers 17 residues. CDR3 sequence reads: CASSQYRDRGLNQPQHF. CDR3 coding DNA: TGTGCCAGCAGCCAGTACCGGGACAGGGGGCTCAATCAGCCCCAGCATTTT.

The chain recombines TRBV2 with TRBJ2-1; no definite D call. The V end lost 7 bases, the J end lost 0 bases, and 7 bases lay between the germline ends. The germline gives CDR1 SNHLY, CDR2 FYNNEI. This CDR3 has 13 residues. CDR3 in amino acids: CASMVSSYNEQFF. Here the CDR3 DNA reads TGTGCCAGCATGGTGAGCTCCTACAATGAGCAGTTCTTC. The whole variable domain, filled in from reference TRBV2 and TRBJ2-1, reads EPEVTQTPSHQVTQMGQEVILRCVPISNHLYFYWYRQILGQKVEFLVSFYNNEISEKSEIFDDQFSVERPDGSNFTLKIRSTKLEDSAMYFCASMVSSYNEQFFGPGTRLTVL.

This clonotype has only a few counts. The chain has TRBV4-2 and TRBJ2-7; maybe TRBD2 (5 bases). The CDR3 length is 14 residues. Germline CDR1 reads LGHNA; CDR2 reads YNFKEQ. The V gene lost 0 bases and the J gene lost 4 bases, with 10 bases spanning the gap. CDR3 coding DNA: TGTGCCAGCAGCCAAGATGCCAGGACTTACGAGCAGTACTTC. Protein sequence: CASSQDARTYEQYF.

The rearrangement joins TRBV7-2 to TRBJ2-1, with a weak D call TRBD2 (5 bases). V gave up 4 bases and J gave up 0 bases, with 13 bases separating them. Germline CDR1 is SGHTA and CDR2 is FQGNSA. This CDR3 has 16 amino acids. This CDR3 reads CASSSHTGSSYNEQFF. The CDR3, as DNA: TGTGCCAGCAGCTCTCATACGGGGAGCTCCTACAATGAGCAGTTCTTC. Full variable domain (remainder filled in from reference TRBV7-2 and TRBJ2-1): GAGVSQSPSNKVTEKGKDVELRCDPISGHTALYWYRQSLGQGLEFLIYFQGNSAPDKSGLPSDRFSAERTGGSVSTLTIQRTQQEDSAVYLCASSSHTGSSYNEQFFGPGTRLTVL.

The gene calls are TRBV4-3 and TRBJ2-5; a possible D gene is TRBD1 (6 bases). Germline V CDR1 and CDR2: LGHNA, YSLEER. This CDR3 region has 16 residues. V was cut by 1 base and J by 5 bases, with 17 bases left in between. CDR3 protein: CASSQVLAGVGETQYF. The DNA of the CDR3 is TGCGCCAGCAGCCAAGTTTTAGCAGGGGTGGGGGAGACCCAGTACTTC.

The J gene is TRBJ1-5, the V gene TRBV27; the D is unclear. There are 15 residues in the CDR3. Germline V lookup: CDR1 MNHEY, CDR2 SMNVEV (reference sequence). Trimming pared 0 bases from V and 4 bases from J, leaving 10 bases between. The CDR3 loop is CASSLSDDKNQPQHF. In DNA form, the CDR3 reads TGTGCCAGCAGTTTATCAGATGACAAGAATCAGCCCCAGCATTTT.